The 22 T cell receptor beta chains listed next were all sequenced from one sample in a study of T cell responses to AZD1222 COVID-19 vaccine. Sequencing used immunoSEQ multiplex PCR; TCRdb keeps in-frame clones, though not all of them. The sample gives 150,000 or so clones, about 93% of which show up once; 2.5% to 3% is in the top ten. The input for sequencing was peripheral blood, taken on day 0 of MenACWY control vaccination. All receptors come from an adult in good health.

The V gene is TRBV27, the J gene TRBJ2-1; D not resolved. V was cut by 5 bases and J by 2 bases, with 19 bases left in between. Germline V gene lookup returns CDR1 MNHEY and CDR2 SMNVEV (reference sequence). CDR3 length: 17 residues. The CDR3 loop is CASSPGEVLIAYNEQFF. In nucleotides, the CDR3 is TGTGCCAGCAGTCCCGGAGAGGTTCTTATCGCCTACAATGAGCAGTTCTTC.

CDR3 sequence: CASSLSGTDNEQFF. CDR3 in DNA: TGTGCCAGCAGCCTCTCCGGGACAGACAATGAGCAGTTCTTC. This chain uses TRBV7-3 with TRBJ2-1, with 7 positions matching TRBD1. The CDR3 contains 14 residues. CDR1 SGHTA and CDR2 FQGTGA come from the germline V gene. V shed 5 bases and J 5 bases; nucleotides not matched to a gene: 6.

The rearrangement links TRBV24-1 to TRBJ1-2, with 8 bases identical to TRBD1. In germline, CDR1 is KGHDR, CDR2 SFDVKD. The CDR3 is 13 residues long. V trimming: 4 bases; J trimming: 8 bases; junction bases outside the gene matches: 5. DNA for the CDR3: TGTGCCACCAGTGACGGCAGGGGGCAAGGCTACACCTTC. It specifies CATSDGRGQGYTF.

The gene calls are TRBV5-4 and TRBJ1-6; 8 nucleotides agree with TRBD1. Germline-derived CDR1 and CDR2 are SGHNT and YYREEE (reference sequence). J lost 9 bases, V lost 3 bases, and 8 bases had no gene match. The CDR3 spans 15 residues. The CDR3 DNA is TGTGCCAGCAGCTCTACAGGGGGAGAGAGTTCACCCCTCCACTTT. It codes for CASSSTGGESSPLHF.

This rearrangement joins TRBV5-1 to TRBJ2-3; D perhaps matches TRBD1 (8 bases). The CDR3 totals 16 residues. Germline CDR1 and CDR2: SGHRS and YFSETQ. V was pared by 6 bases and J by 2 bases, with 19 bases between. Written as DNA, the CDR3 is TGCGCCAGCACCCCGACAGGGGCGGGGGTCACAGATACGCAGTATTTT. As protein: CASTPTGAGVTDTQYF.

The chain uses TRBV6-1 and TRBJ1-2; D not resolved. The CDR3 totals 13 residues. Germline values: CDR1 MNHNS, CDR2 SASEGT. V was cut by 2 bases and J by 4 bases, with 8 bases left in between. The CDR3 reads CASSESDGYGYTF. The CDR3 region has the DNA TGTGCCAGCAGTGAATCCGACGGCTATGGCTACACCTTC.

CDR3 nucleotides: TGTGCCAGCAGCAGCGGGACAGGGGGCATTTCACCCCTCCACTTT. It is translated as CASSSGTGGISPLHF. V usage is TRBV7-8 and J usage is TRBJ1-6; 12 bases are a match to TRBD1. V shed 5 bases, J shed 9 bases, and the junction held 5 bases outside the gene matches. The germline CDR1 and CDR2 sequences are SGHVS and FQNEAQ. The CDR3 sequence is 15 residues long. The full variable domain, completed using reference TRBV7-8 and TRBJ1-6, is GAGVSQSPRYKVAKRGQDVALRCDPISGHVSLFWYQQALGQGPEFLTYFQNEAQLDKSGLPSDRFFAERPEGSVSTLKIQRTQQEDSAVYLCASSSGTGGISPLHFGNGTRLTVT.

V gene TRBV18 combines with J gene TRBJ2-1; unclear D gene. The germline V gene encodes CDR1 KGHSH and CDR2 LQKENI. The CDR3 is 14 residues long. V lost 1 base to trimming and J lost 8 bases, with 12 bases between them. CDR3 bases: TGTGCCAGCTCACCACTCCAGGAAGTGGATGAGCAGTTCTTC. Encoded protein: CASSPLQEVDEQFF.

The rearrangement joins TRBV7-9 to TRBJ1-3; D ambiguous. V lost 2 bases, J lost 0 bases, and 11 bases lay in between. This CDR3 has 16 amino acids. Germline CDR1 SEHNR, CDR2 FQNEAQ (reference sequence). The CDR3 sequence is CASSLREVLSGNTIYF. CDR3 nucleotides: TGTGCCAGCAGCTTAAGGGAGGTCCTCTCTGGAAACACCATATATTTT.

The chain employs TRBV27 and TRBJ2-1, with 7 bases fitting TRBD1. Germline CDR1 reads MNHEY; CDR2 reads SMNVEV (reference sequence). The V and J ends lost 2 bases and 7 bases, in that order; junction bases with no gene match: 8. The length of the CDR3 is 15 residues. The CDR3 region is CASSLTKGGVNEQFF. The CDR3 coding sequence is TGTGCCAGCAGTTTAACGAAAGGGGGCGTGAATGAGCAGTTCTTC.

The chain carries TRBV11-2 and TRBJ2-3; 11 bases map to TRBD2. CDR3 size: 15 residues. V dropped 4 bases and J dropped 6; count of bases not matched to a gene: 6. CDR1 SGHAT and CDR2 FQNNGV come from the germline V gene. CDR3 coding DNA: TGTGCCAGCAGCTCCTTGACTAGCGGGGTGGATACGCAGTATTTT. As protein: CASSSLTSGVDTQYF.

The chain is built from TRBV19 and TRBJ2-7; possible D gene TRBD1, 5 bases. Trimming stripped 4 bases from V and 0 bases from J, with 7 bases between. This CDR3 is built from 13 residues. Germline V gene data show CDR1 as LNHDA and CDR2 as SQIVND (reference sequence). Here the CDR3 reads CASSKGNSYEQYF. CDR3 DNA sequence: TGTGCCAGTAGTAAGGGGAACTCCTACGAGCAGTACTTC.

The genes are TRBV7-9 and TRBJ2-7; either TRBD1 or TRBD2 may supply D (5 bases each). Germline CDR1 and CDR2: SEHNR and FQNEAQ (reference sequence). Trimming took 7 bases from V and 2 from J, leaving 12 bases between them. The CDR3 spans 13 residues. The CDR3 here is CASTGDGPYEQYF. Written as DNA, the CDR3 is TGTGCCAGCACCGGGGACGGGCCCTACGAGCAGTACTTC.

The chain joins TRBV30 to TRBJ1-3; D may be TRBD1 (6 bases). Germline loops: CDR1 GTSNPN, CDR2 SVGIG (reference sequence). The CDR3 runs 15 residues. Between the trimmed V and J ends, which lost 0 bases and 0 bases, there was a span of 9 bases. In DNA, the CDR3 is TGTGCCTGGAGTGTAGGACAGTACTCTGGAAACACCATATATTTT. Its translation is CAWSVGQYSGNTIYF.

V usage is TRBV18 and J usage is TRBJ1-1; TRBD1 is a possible D gene (5 bases). This CDR3 comprises 16 residues. Germline CDR1 and CDR2: KGHSH and LQKENI. Trimming stripped 3 bases from V and 0 bases from J, with 14 bases between. The CDR3 DNA sequence: TGTGCCAGCTCACCCCCGGGACGGAGCATGAACACTGAAGCTTTCTTT. Translation: CASSPPGRSMNTEAFF. The entire variable domain, with the rest obtained from reference TRBV18 and TRBJ1-1, is as follows: NAGVMQNPRHLVRRRGQEARLRCSPMKGHSHVYWYRQLPEEGLKFMVYLQKENIIDESGMPKERFSAEFPKEGPSILRIQQVVRGDSAAYFCASSPPGRSMNTEAFFGQGTRLTVV.

The rearrangement uses TRBV19 and TRBJ1-1; 8 nucleotides match TRBD1. V gave up 6 bases and J gave up 0 bases; unmatched junction bases: 9. The CDR3 is 16 amino acids. Germline values: CDR1 LNHDA, CDR2 SQIVND (reference sequence). The CDR3 sequence: CASSSRGQGMNTEAFF. The CDR3 DNA follows: TGTGCCAGTAGCAGCAGGGGGCAAGGAATGAACACTGAAGCTTTCTTT.

This chain uses TRBV18 with TRBJ1-3; D gene unclear. CDR1 KGHSH and CDR2 LQKENI come from the germline V gene. There are 15 residues in the CDR3. Trimming removed 2 bases from V and 8 bases from J, with 16 bases in between. The DNA for the CDR3 is TGTGCCAGCTCACCAGAGAGAACGGCGGGATACACCATATATTTT. Its translation: CASSPERTAGYTIYF.

This chain uses TRBV10-3 with TRBJ2-4; D ambiguous. The CDR3 spans 12 residues. In germline, CDR1 is ENHRY, CDR2 SYGVKD. V gave up 3 bases and J gave up 6 bases, with 6 bases separating them. The DNA of the CDR3 is TGTGCCATCAGTGAAAACGGAAACATTCAGTACTTC. Translation gives CAISENGNIQYF.

The V and J genes are TRBV27 and TRBJ2-2; D uncertain. CDR1 MNHEY and CDR2 SMNVEV come from the germline V gene (reference sequence). Trimming shortened V by 0 bases and J by 6 bases, and 11 bases separated the two germline ends. The CDR3 length is 15 residues. CDR3 sequence: CASSLSATFAGELFF. In DNA, the CDR3 is TGTGCCAGCAGTTTATCAGCTACGTTCGCCGGGGAGCTGTTTTTT.

This clone has only one observation. This chain joins TRBV29-1 and TRBJ2-7; 9 bases are a match to TRBD1. The CDR3 consists of 14 residues. Germline CDR1 and CDR2: SQVTM and ANQGSEA. Trimming cost V 4 bases and J 5 bases; bases outside gene matches: 9. The CDR3 DNA reads TGCAGCGTTGTTCTAAGCGGGACAGGGCACGAGCAGTACTTC. Protein: CSVVLSGTGHEQYF.

The V and J genes are TRBV21-1 and TRBJ1-5; the table's D call of TRBD1 was not tested on the DNA. TRBV21-1 is labeled a pseudogene. The CDR3 totals 15 residues. The CDR3 spells CAVGVSGGLNQPQHF. The CDR3 coding sequence is TGTGCCGTAGGGGTTTCAGGGGGGTTAAATCAGCCCCAGCATTTT.

CDR3 in amino acids: CASSKWGQREPYEQYF. In nucleotides, the CDR3 is TGTGCCAGCAGCAAATGGGGCCAGCGGGAACCCTACGAGCAGTACTTC. The chain recombines TRBV21-1 with TRBJ2-7; the table's D call, TRBD2, was not checked against the DNA. TRBV21-1 is a pseudogene segment. The CDR3 loop spans 16 amino acids.